The rows below give T cell receptor beta chains drawn from one sample of a study of control samples from healthy donors and cancer patients. TCRdb's copy holds only in-frame clones and misses some; the assay was immunoSEQ multiplex PCR. The table has about 120,000 clones, 93% seen once. The sequencing input was blood. These TCRs come from a young man in good health. The CDR3 runs from the conserved cysteine through the conserved F or W. The D gene is left open where the match is weak. For some rows the clone size is stated as once, few or many, or as a class when expanded; others skip it.

TRBV29-1	10	.	TRBJ2-4	.	CSKDGNIQYF	TGCAGTAAGGACGGAAACATTCAGTACTTC
TRBV24-1	15	.	TRBJ1-2	.	CATSDADAGLDGYTF	TGTGCCACCAGTGACGCCGACGCGGGCTTGGATGGCTACACCTTC
TRBV30	14	.	TRBJ1-6	.	CAWKFSSYNSPLHF	TGTGCCTGGAAGTTTAGCTCCTATAATTCACCCCTCCACTTT
TRBV3-1/TRBV3-2	15	.	TRBJ2-1	TRBD2	CASGTGTRIRNEQFF	TGTGCCAGCGGTACCGGGACTAGAATTCGGAATGAGCAGTTCTTC
TRBV27	15	.	TRBJ2-7	TRBD1	CASSFSGTAPYEQYF	TGTGCCAGCAGTTTCTCCGGGACAGCCCCCTACGAGCAGTACTTC
TRBV18	15	.	TRBJ2-3	.	CASSPPIQGKDTQYF	TGTGCCAGCTCACCACCAATCCAGGGGAAAGATACGCAGTATTTT
TRBV9	15	.	TRBJ2-3	.	CASRRAPTDRDTQYF	TGTGCCAGCAGGAGGGCCCCCACCGACCGAGATACGCAGTATTTT
TRBV28	14	once	TRBJ2-4	.	CASSSTRAKNIQYF	TGTGCCAGCAGTTCCACCCGAGCCAAAAACATTCAGTACTTC
TRBV3-1/TRBV3-2	11	.	TRBJ2-5	.	CASSLAETQYF	TGTGCCAGCAGCTTAGCAGAGACCCAGTACTTC
TRBV3-1/TRBV3-2	15	.	TRBJ2-2	TRBD1	CASSQDRVDTGELFF	TGTGCCAGCAGCCAGGACAGGGTGGACACCGGGGAGCTGTTTTTT
TRBV30	13	.	TRBJ1-5	TRBD1	CAWSARGNQPQHF	TGTGCCTGGAGTGCCAGGGGGAATCAGCCCCAGCATTTT
TRBV3-1/TRBV3-2	15	.	TRBJ1-2	TRBD1	CASSPRTGGNYGYTF	TGTGCCAGCAGCCCCAGGACAGGAGGCAACTATGGCTACACCTTC
TRBV28	14	.	TRBJ1-2	.	CASSLPTVHYGYTF	TGTGCCAGCAGTCTACCGACGGTTCACTATGGCTACACCTTC
TRBV3-1/TRBV3-2	13	.	TRBJ1-2	.	CASSQGGVYGYTF	TGTGCCAGCAGCCAAGGGGGGGTCTATGGCTACACCTTC
TRBV7-9	14	once	TRBJ2-3	.	CASRPLGSTDTQYF	TGTGCCAGCAGGCCCTTAGGGTCCACAGATACGCAGTATTTT
TRBV4-2	14	.	TRBJ2-7	.	CASSQERRRGEQYF	TGTGCCAGCAGCCAAGAACGTAGGCGGGGAGAGCAGTACTTC
TRBV27	12	.	TRBJ1-2	TRBD1	CASSRQGYGYTF	TGTGCCAGCAGCCGACAGGGCTATGGCTACACCTTC
TRBV20-1	11	.	TRBJ1-1	.	CSARDHTEAFF	TGCAGTGCTAGAGACCACACTGAAGCTTTCTTT
TRBV30	13	once	TRBJ1-1	.	CAEMRGAGTEAFF	TGTGCCGAAATGCGGGGGGCTGGGACTGAAGCTTTCTTT
TRBV30	13	.	TRBJ1-1	.	CAWREGGGTEAFF	TGTGCCTGGCGCGAGGGAGGCGGGACTGAAGCTTTCTTT
TRBV12-5	14	.	TRBJ2-3	.	CASALGSSTDTQYF	TGTGCTAGTGCCCTCGGGTCCAGCACAGATACGCAGTATTTT
TRBV2	13	.	TRBJ2-1	TRBD1	CASRRGQNNEQFF	TGTGCCAGCAGGAGGGGACAGAACAATGAGCAGTTCTTC
TRBV5-1	14	.	TRBJ2-1	TRBD1	CASRRDRGQGEQFF	TGCGCCAGCAGACGGGACAGGGGGCAAGGTGAGCAGTTCTTC
TRBV7-8	14	.	TRBJ1-3	.	CASSPGALGNTIYF	TGTGCCAGCAGCCCTGGGGCCTTGGGAAACACCATATATTTT
TRBV5-4	13	.	TRBJ2-5	.	CASSRRIQETQYF	TGTGCCAGCAGCCGACGGATACAAGAGACCCAGTACTTC
TRBV27	15	.	TRBJ2-5	TRBD2	CASSERAGVGETQYF	TGTGCCAGCAGCGAGCGGGCGGGGGTGGGAGAGACCCAGTACTTC
TRBV7-2	14	.	TRBJ1-6	TRBD1	CASSFGTGNSPLHF	TGTGCCAGCAGCTTTGGGACAGGGAATTCACCCCTCCACTTT
TRBV5-1	11	.	TRBJ1-2	.	CASSLGGSRAF	TGCGCCAGCAGCTTGGGCGGTAGTAGGGCCTTC
TRBV2	13	.	TRBJ1-5	.	CAIQWETNQPQHF	TGTGCCATCCAATGGGAAACCAATCAGCCCCAGCATTTT
TRBV10-2	14	.	TRBJ2-1	.	CASSASDPGDEQFF	TGCGCCAGCAGTGCATCCGACCCCGGGGATGAGCAGTTCTTC
TRBV5-6	12	.	TRBJ2-3	TRBD1	CASRTGAGTQYF	TGTGCCAGCAGGACAGGGGCCGGTACGCAGTATTTT
TRBV7-5	18	once	TRBJ2-1	.	CARSLGERLRVTYNEQFF	TGTGCCAGAAGCTTAGGGGAGCGGTTGAGGGTTACCTACAATGAGCAGTTCTTC
TRBV5-1	15	.	TRBJ2-1	TRBD1	CASISGTGEYNEQFF	TGCGCCAGCATCTCCGGGACAGGGGAGTACAATGAGCAGTTCTTC
TRBV3-1/TRBV3-2	13	once	TRBJ1-1	.	CASNQGMGTEAFF	TGTGCCAGCAACCAGGGGATGGGCACTGAAGCTTTCTTT
TRBV7-9	13	.	TRBJ2-7	.	CASSFLGSYEQYF	TGTGCCAGCAGCTTTTTGGGCTCCTACGAGCAGTACTTC
TRBV28	14	.	TRBJ2-7	.	CASSLRAGHYEQYF	TGTGCCAGCAGCCTCAGGGCGGGGCACTACGAGCAGTACTTC
TRBV2	15	.	TRBJ1-2	.	CASSEAGPRGYGYTF	TGTGCCAGCAGTGAAGCAGGACCAAGGGGCTATGGCTACACCTTC
TRBV19	13	.	TRBJ2-5	.	CASSIGPLETQYF	TGTGCCAGTAGTATCGGCCCATTGGAGACCCAGTACTTC
TRBV9	19	.	TRBJ2-5	TRBD2	CASSVGRRGGRAGKETQYF	TGTGCCAGCAGCGTAGGACGGCGGGGGGGCCGGGCGGGGAAAGAGACCCAGTACTTC
TRBV1	17	.	TRBJ1-1	.	CTSSHAINGWADTEAFF	TGCACCAGCAGCCACGCAATTAACGGGTGGGCGGACACTGAAGCTTTCTTT